The clone carrying this T cell receptor (beta chain) was counted at least ten times. Its cognate antigen is unknown. This sample was included in a study of T cells after yellow fever vaccination. Study-level results: The CD4 and CD8 compartments had a small share of their clonotypes in common. Post-booster repertoires again held most primary-vaccination clones (roughly 95% CD4, just under 90% CD8).

In TCRdb, the 5' RACE reads were re-called with MiXCR into one record per CDR3 protein. The data contain about 49,000 distinct CDR3 sequences, 7.4% of them singletons. The CDR3 has 15 residues. The V end lost 2 bases, the J end lost 5 bases, and 15 bases lay between the germline ends. Germline-derived CDR1 and CDR2 are MGHRA and YSYEKL. The chain is built from TRBV4-1 and TRBJ1-1; D not certain. The sequence derives from a man between 18 and 29 years old who received the YFV17D yellow fever vaccine. Here the sequenced sample was CD8+ T cells sorted from PBMCs, taken around 14 days after the first yellow fever vaccination. In DNA, the CDR3 is TGCGCCAGCAGCCAAACTAAAGATGGTTCAACTGAAGCTTTCTTT. Encoded protein: CASSQTKDGSTEAFF.